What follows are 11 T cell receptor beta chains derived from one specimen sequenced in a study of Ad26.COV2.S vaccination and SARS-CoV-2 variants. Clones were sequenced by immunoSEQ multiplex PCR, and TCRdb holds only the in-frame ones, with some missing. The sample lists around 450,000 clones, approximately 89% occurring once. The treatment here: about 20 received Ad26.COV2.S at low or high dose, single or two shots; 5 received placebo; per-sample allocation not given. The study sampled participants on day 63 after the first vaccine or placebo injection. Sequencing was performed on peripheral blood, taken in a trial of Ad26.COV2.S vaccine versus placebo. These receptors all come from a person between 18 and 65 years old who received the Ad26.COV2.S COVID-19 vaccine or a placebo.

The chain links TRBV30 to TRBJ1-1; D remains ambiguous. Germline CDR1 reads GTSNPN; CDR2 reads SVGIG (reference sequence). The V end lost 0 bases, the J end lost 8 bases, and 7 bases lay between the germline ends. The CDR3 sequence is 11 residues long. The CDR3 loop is CAWSVWHEAFF. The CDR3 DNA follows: TGTGCCTGGAGTGTATGGCACGAAGCTTTCTTT.

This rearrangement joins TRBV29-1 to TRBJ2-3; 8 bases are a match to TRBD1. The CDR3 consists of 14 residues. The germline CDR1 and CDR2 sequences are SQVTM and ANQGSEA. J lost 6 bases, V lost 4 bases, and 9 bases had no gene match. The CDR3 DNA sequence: TGCAGCGTTGTAGGCCAACAGGGGGTGGATACGCAGTATTTT. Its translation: CSVVGQQGVDTQYF.

The CDR3 loop is CASSSRLTKTQYF. In DNA form, the CDR3 reads TGTGCCAGCAGCTCCCGGTTGACAAAGACCCAGTACTTC. The chain uses TRBV7-6 and TRBJ2-5; no definite D call. V was shortened by 4 bases and J by 6 bases, with 12 bases between the two germline ends. Germline CDR1 and CDR2: SGHVS and FNYEAQ. This CDR3 region has 13 residues.

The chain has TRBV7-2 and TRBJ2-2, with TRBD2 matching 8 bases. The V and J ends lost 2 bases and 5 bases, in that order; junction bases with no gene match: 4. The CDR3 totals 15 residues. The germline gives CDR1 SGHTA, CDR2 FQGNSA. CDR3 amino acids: CASSLNGGGTGELFF. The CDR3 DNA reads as TGTGCCAGCAGCTTAAATGGCGGGGGGACCGGGGAGCTGTTTTTT.

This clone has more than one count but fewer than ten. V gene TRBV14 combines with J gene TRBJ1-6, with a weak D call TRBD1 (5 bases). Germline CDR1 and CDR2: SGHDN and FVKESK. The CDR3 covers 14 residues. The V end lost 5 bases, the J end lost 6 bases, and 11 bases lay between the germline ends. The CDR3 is CASSVDSANSPLHF. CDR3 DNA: TGTGCCAGCAGCGTAGACAGTGCTAATTCACCCCTCCACTTT.

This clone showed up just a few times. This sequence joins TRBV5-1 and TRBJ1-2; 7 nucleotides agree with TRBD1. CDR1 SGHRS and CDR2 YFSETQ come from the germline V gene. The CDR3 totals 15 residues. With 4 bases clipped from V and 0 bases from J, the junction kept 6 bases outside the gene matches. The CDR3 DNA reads TGCGCCAGCAGCCGGGAGACAGGGTCTAACTATGGCTACACCTTC. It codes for CASSRETGSNYGYTF.

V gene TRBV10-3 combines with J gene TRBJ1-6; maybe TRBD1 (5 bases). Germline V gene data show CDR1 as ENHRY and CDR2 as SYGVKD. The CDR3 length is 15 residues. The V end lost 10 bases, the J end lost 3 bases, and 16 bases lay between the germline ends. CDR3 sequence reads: CATLQTANYNSPLHF. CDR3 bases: TGTGCCACCCTACAGACAGCCAACTATAATTCACCCCTCCACTTT.

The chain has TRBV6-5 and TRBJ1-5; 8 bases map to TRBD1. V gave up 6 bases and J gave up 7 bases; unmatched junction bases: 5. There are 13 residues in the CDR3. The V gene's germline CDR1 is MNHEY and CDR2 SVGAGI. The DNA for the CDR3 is TGTGCCAGCAGCGCGGACAGGGCCCAGCCCCAGCATTTT. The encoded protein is CASSADRAQPQHF.

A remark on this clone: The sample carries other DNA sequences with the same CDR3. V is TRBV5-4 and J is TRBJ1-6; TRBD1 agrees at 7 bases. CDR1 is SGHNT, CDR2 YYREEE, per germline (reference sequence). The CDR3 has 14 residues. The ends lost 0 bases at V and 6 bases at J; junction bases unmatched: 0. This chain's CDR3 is CASSLDRGNSPLHF. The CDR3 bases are TGTGCCAGCAGCTTGGACAGGGGTAATTCACCCCTCCACTTT.

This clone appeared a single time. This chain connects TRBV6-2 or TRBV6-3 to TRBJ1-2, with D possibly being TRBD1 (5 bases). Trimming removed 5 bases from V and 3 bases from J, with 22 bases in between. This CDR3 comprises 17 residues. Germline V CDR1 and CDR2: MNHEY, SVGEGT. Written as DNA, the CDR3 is TGTGCCAGCAGTATGCTGTATGGGGGAGGAGGCGACTATGGCTACACCTTC. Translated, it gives CASSMLYGGGGDYGYTF.

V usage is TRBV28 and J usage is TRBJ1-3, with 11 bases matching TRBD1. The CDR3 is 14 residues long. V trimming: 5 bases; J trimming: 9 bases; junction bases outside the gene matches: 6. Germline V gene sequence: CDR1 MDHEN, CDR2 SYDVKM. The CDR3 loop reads CASSTRDRGGTIYF. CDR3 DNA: TGTGCCAGCAGTACTCGGGACAGGGGGGGCACCATATATTTT.